Shown below are 22 T cell receptor beta chains from a single sample sequenced in a study of shared T cell receptors in the human thymus. The assay was immunoSEQ multiplex PCR, and TCRdb's table has in-frame clones only and misses some. The data hold about 610,000 clones, with around 89% observed a single time. A further study also used this sample, focusing on human thymus T cells.

Sequencing input: thymocytes. These receptors originate from a boy younger than two with a congenital heart defect.

The chain uses TRBV4-2 and TRBJ2-7; 9 bases fit TRBD1. The CDR3 has 18 amino acids. The J segment lost 1 base and the V segment lost 0 bases, leaving 10 bases of the junction unmatched. Per germline, CDR1 LGHNA and CDR2 YNFKEQ. The CDR3 sequence: CASSQENGGTGPSYEQYF. The CDR3 DNA sequence: TGTGCCAGCAGCCAAGAAAATGGCGGGACAGGGCCGTCCTACGAGCAGTACTTC.

The chain recombines TRBV5-1 with TRBJ2-1, with 14 bases aligning to TRBD2. V lost 4 bases and J lost 7; bases outside the gene matches: 13. Germline CDR1 SGHRS, CDR2 YFSETQ. CDR3 length: 18 amino acids. The CDR3 sequence: CASSPPGLAGGQGNEQFF. The CDR3 region has the DNA TGCGCCAGCAGCCCCCCCGGACTAGCGGGAGGCCAGGGGAATGAGCAGTTCTTC.

This chain uses TRBV30 with TRBJ2-1; TRBD1 matches 9 bases. Germline V gene data show CDR1 as GTSNPN and CDR2 as SVGIG (reference sequence). The CDR3 spans 14 residues. V lost 1 base, J lost 2 bases, and 0 bases stayed unmatched. CDR3 loop: CAWSGDRAYNEQFF. The CDR3 nucleotides are TGTGCCTGGAGTGGGGACAGGGCCTACAATGAGCAGTTCTTC.

The gene calls are TRBV7-9 and TRBJ2-7, with 7 nucleotides matching TRBD1. V gave up 5 bases and J gave up 6 bases; unmatched junction bases: 7. The CDR3 consists of 13 residues. CDR1 and CDR2 (germline): SEHNR, FQNEAQ (reference sequence). The CDR3 loop is CASSERQGREQYF. The CDR3 coding sequence is TGTGCCAGCAGCGAGAGACAGGGTCGCGAGCAGTACTTC.

The V gene is TRBV7-9, the J gene TRBJ2-7; 9 positions agree with TRBD2. With 2 bases clipped from V and 7 bases from J, the junction kept 6 bases outside the gene matches. The CDR3 has 14 residues. Per germline, CDR1 SEHNR and CDR2 FQNEAQ (reference sequence). The CDR3 nucleotides read TGTGCCAGCAGCTTAAAGGCTAGCGGGGAAGAGCAGTACTTC. It encodes CASSLKASGEEQYF.

The CDR3, as DNA: TGCAGCGTTGAGGGGAGGGCCACAGATACGCAGTATTTT. Its translation: CSVEGRATDTQYF. V and J are TRBV29-1 and TRBJ2-3; TRBD2 matches 7 bases. The germline V gene encodes CDR1 SQVTM and CDR2 ANQGSEA. V was pared by 3 bases and J by 2 bases, with 2 bases of the junction left unmatched. The CDR3 loop spans 13 amino acids.

This clone was seen only a few times. V and J are TRBV5-6 and TRBJ2-1; a weak D match, TRBD2 (6 bases). Trimming shortened V by 0 bases and J by 6 bases, and 19 bases separated the two germline ends. CDR3 size: 17 residues. In germline, CDR1 is SGHDT, CDR2 YYEEEE. This CDR3 is CASSLGVSGRPRNEQFF. The CDR3 DNA reads TGTGCCAGCAGCTTGGGGGTGTCGGGGAGGCCCCGCAATGAGCAGTTCTTC.

This clone was counted once. The genes are TRBV6-6 and TRBJ1-5, with TRBD1 matching over 8 bases. CDR1 is MNHNY and CDR2 is SVGAGI in the germline V gene (reference sequence). This CDR3 comprises 14 residues. V was pared by 6 bases and J by 2 bases, with 3 bases of the junction left unmatched. CDR3 in DNA: TGTGCCAGCAGCCAGGACAGGGGCAATCAGCCCCAGCATTTT. This translates into CASSQDRGNQPQHF.

This clone was detected once. The chain carries TRBV7-9 and TRBJ1-5, with 8 bases lining up with TRBD1. Germline V gene lookup returns CDR1 SEHNR and CDR2 FQNEAQ (reference sequence). J gave up 4 bases and V 2 bases, and 7 bases lay outside the gene matches. This CDR3 is built from 16 residues. The CDR3 DNA follows: TGTGCCAGCAGCTTAAACGACAGGGGACCGAATCAGCCCCAGCATTTT. Translated, it gives CASSLNDRGPNQPQHF.

This rearrangement joins TRBV19 to TRBJ2-2, with D possibly TRBD2 on 6 matching bases. The CDR3 spans 14 residues. Trimming took off 8 bases at V and 0 bases at J, with 10 bases between the two ends. Germline assignment: CDR1 LNHDA and CDR2 SQIVND (reference sequence). The chain's CDR3 is CASLAATNTGELFF. In DNA form, the CDR3 reads TGTGCCAGTTTAGCGGCCACGAACACCGGGGAGCTGTTTTTT.

This chain connects TRBV10-2 to TRBJ1-2; D possibly corresponds to TRBD1 (6 bases). Trimming took 2 bases from V and 3 from J, leaving 16 bases between them. This CDR3 comprises 16 residues. Per germline, CDR1 WSHSY and CDR2 SAAADI. The CDR3 here is CASSEGGPVWYYGYTF. CDR3 DNA: TGCGCCAGCAGTGAGGGGGGCCCTGTATGGTACTATGGCTACACCTTC.

This sequence joins TRBV6-5 and TRBJ2-7; 8 bases match TRBD1. Germline V CDR1 and CDR2: MNHEY, SVGAGI. The CDR3 has 14 amino acids. V lost 7 bases and J lost 2; bases outside the gene matches: 7. CDR3 DNA sequence: TGTGCCAGCACAGACAGGGGCTACCCCTACGAGCAGTACTTC. It codes for CASTDRGYPYEQYF.

The chain recombines TRBV2 with TRBJ2-5, with TRBD2 matching over 11 bases. The J call could be wrong; TRBJ2-7 is a better fit for the DNA end. Germline loops: CDR1 SNHLY, CDR2 FYNNEI. CDR3 length: 23 amino acids. CDR3 region: CASSEPFRDFLSGRARILDEQYF. CDR3 DNA sequence: TGTGCCAGCAGTGAACCCTTTCGGGACTTCCTTAGCGGGAGGGCCCGAATCCTCGACGAGCAGTACTTC.

The chain employs TRBV11-2 and TRBJ2-3; TRBD2 agrees at 9 bases. With 4 bases clipped from V and 2 bases from J, the junction kept 4 bases outside the gene matches. This CDR3 has 15 residues. Per the germline V gene, CDR1 is SGHAT and CDR2 is FQNNGV. The chain's CDR3 is CASSSREGDTDTQYF. CDR3 coding DNA: TGTGCCAGCAGCTCGCGGGAGGGCGACACAGATACGCAGTATTTT.

This chain joins TRBV5-1 and TRBJ2-3, with 11 bases fitting TRBD1. Unmatched junction bases numbered 7, after V lost 3 bases and J lost 4 bases. Germline values: CDR1 SGHRS, CDR2 YFSETQ. This CDR3 has 16 residues. The CDR3 here is CASSSSGQGVPDTQYF. The CDR3 DNA reads TGCGCCAGCAGCTCATCGGGACAGGGGGTCCCAGATACGCAGTATTTT.

V gene TRBV15 combines with J gene TRBJ2-2, with 15 bases matching TRBD2. Germline trimming cut 0 bases from V and 0 bases from J; bases unmatched to any gene: 2. The CDR3 is 19 amino acids. Germline V gene lookup returns CDR1 LNHNV and CDR2 YYDKDF (reference sequence). The CDR3 DNA reads as TGTGCCACCAGCAGAGAAGGACTAGCGGGAGGGACGAACACCGGGGAGCTGTTTTTT. Protein sequence: CATSREGLAGGTNTGELFF. The whole variable domain, filled in from reference TRBV15 and TRBJ2-2, reads DAMVIQNPRYQVTQFGKPVTLSCSQTLNHNVMYWYQQKSSQAPKLLFHYYDKDFNNEADTPDNFQSRRPNTSFCFLDIRSPGLGDTAMYLCATSREGLAGGTNTGELFFGEGSRLTVL.

CDR3 protein: CASSVGATNEKLFF. CDR3 DNA sequence: TGTGCCAGCAGCGTCGGGGCAACTAATGAAAAACTGTTTTTT. J is TRBJ1-4 and V is TRBV13; no clear D gene. CDR1 is PRHDT and CDR2 is FYEKMQ in the germline V gene (reference sequence). CDR3 size: 14 residues. The V end lost 5 bases, the J end lost 0 bases, and 7 bases lay between the germline ends. The complete variable domain, with remaining parts taken from reference TRBV13 and TRBJ1-4, reads AAGVIQSPRHLIKEKRETATLKCYPIPRHDTVYWYQQGPGQDPQFLISFYEKMQSDKGSIPDRFSAQQFSDYHSELNMSSLELGDSALYFCASSVGATNEKLFFGSGTQLSVL.

The DNA of the CDR3 is TGTGCCAGCAGTTACTCGGGTCAGGGCATGAGAATGACTTTCTTT. This gives the protein CASSYSGQGMRMTFF. This chain uses TRBV6-6 with TRBJ1-1; possibly TRBD1 for D (5 bases). The V end was cut by 0 bases, the J end by 12 bases, with 20 bases between. The CDR3 runs 15 residues. Per the germline V gene, CDR1 is MNHNY and CDR2 is SVGAGI (reference sequence).

CDR3 sequence (DNA): TGTGCCAGCAGTTTTCTGGAGGGAGAGACCCAGTACTTC. This translates into CASSFLEGETQYF. J is TRBJ2-5 and V is TRBV28; possible D gene TRBD2, 6 bases. This CDR3 comprises 13 residues. The V gene lost 3 bases and the J gene lost 4 bases, with 9 bases spanning the gap. Per the germline V gene, CDR1 is MDHEN and CDR2 is SYDVKM.

The genes are TRBV4-3 and TRBJ2-1, with a possible D match to TRBD2 (6 bases). CDR3 length: 17 residues. Trimming pared 3 bases from V and 6 bases from J, leaving 21 bases between. Germline V gene sequence: CDR1 LGHNA, CDR2 YSLEER. CDR3 sequence (DNA): TGCGCCAGCAGCCAGTGGGGTGAGGGGAGAGCGGGCAATGAGCAGTTCTTC. As protein: CASSQWGEGRAGNEQFF.

The rearrangement joins TRBV5-1 to TRBJ2-3; 14 bases map to TRBD2. CDR1 is SGHRS and CDR2 is YFSETQ in the germline V gene. The CDR3 sequence is 18 residues long. The junction had 11 bases not matched to a gene; V was cut back by 4 bases and J by 4 bases. Here the CDR3 DNA reads TGCGCCAGCAGCCCGACCCCCTCGACTAGCGGGAGGGCAGATACGCAGTATTTT. It yields the protein CASSPTPSTSGRADTQYF.

V is TRBV6-1 and J is TRBJ2-7; 11 nucleotides line up with TRBD1. Looked up from germline, CDR1 is MNHNS and CDR2 is SASEGT. The length of the CDR3 is 14 residues. The junction had 7 bases not matched to a gene; V was cut back by 5 bases and J by 7 bases. This chain's CDR3 is CASSTRDRGREQYF. CDR3 in DNA: TGTGCCAGCAGTACCCGGGACAGGGGGAGGGAGCAGTACTTC.